A selection of T cell receptor beta chains follows, all from one sample in a study of blood T cell repertoires in COVID-19. Some clones are missing from TCRdb's copy, which holds only in-frame ones; the method was immunoSEQ multiplex PCR. The sample holds just under 350,000 clones; about 90% are singletons and the top ten take around 6%. Sequenced material: peripheral blood. The receptors shown here come from a woman between 45 and 60 years old with COVID-19, enrolled during active disease. Each CDR3 is given with its conserved first and last residue. A D gene is named only where the DNA matches it firmly. The size field is filled for only some rows; it gives once, few, many or a size class.

v_call,j_call,d_call,clone_size,cdr3_aa,cdr3_nt
TRBV25-1,TRBJ1-1,TRBD1,NA,CASSELGGGQGVNTEAFF,TGTGCCAGCAGTGAATTAGGTGGAGGACAGGGGGTGAACACTGAAGCTTTCTTT
TRBV18,TRBJ1-5,TRBD1,NA,CASSYTGGRNQPQHF,TGTGCCAGCTCATACACAGGGGGCCGCAATCAGCCCCAGCATTTT
TRBV24-1,TRBJ2-1,NA,NA,CATSEPAGTIIDEQFF,TGTGCCACCAGTGAGCCGGCCGGGACAATCATCGATGAGCAGTTCTTC
TRBV5-1,TRBJ2-7,TRBD1,NA,CASSGVLGQGTYEQYF,TGCGCCAGCAGTGGCGTTTTGGGACAGGGAACCTACGAGCAGTACTTC
TRBV24-1,TRBJ1-5,NA,NA,CATSQGGQPQHF,TGTGCCACCAGTCAGGGTGGACAGCCCCAGCATTTT
TRBV20-1,TRBJ2-1,TRBD1,NA,CSASYRGQYNEQFF,TGCAGTGCTAGTTACAGGGGTCAGTACAATGAGCAGTTCTTC
TRBV4-2,TRBJ1-2,TRBD1,NA,CASSTPGQGSGYTF,TGTGCCAGCAGCACACCGGGACAGGGGTCTGGCTACACCTTC
TRBV7-2,TRBJ2-2,NA,NA,CASSLGLNTGELFF,TGTGCCAGCAGCTTAGGTCTGAACACCGGGGAGCTGTTTTTT
TRBV3-1/TRBV3-2,TRBJ2-7,NA,NA,CASSHLSEQYF,TGTGCCAGCAGCCACCTCTCCGAGCAGTACTTC
TRBV2,TRBJ1-1,TRBD1,NA,CASTSDRGTEAFF,TGTGCCAGCACCTCGGACAGGGGTACTGAAGCTTTCTTT
TRBV15,TRBJ1-1,TRBD1,NA,CATSRDRGPTEAFF,TGTGCCACCAGCCGGGACAGGGGGCCCACTGAAGCTTTCTTT
TRBV19,TRBJ1-1,NA,NA,CASSIDKATEAFF,TGTGCCAGTAGTATCGACAAGGCCACTGAAGCTTTCTTT
TRBV18,TRBJ1-5,TRBD1,NA,CASSPTPTGVSNQPQHF,TGTGCCAGCTCGCCTACTCCGACAGGGGTTTCCAATCAGCCCCAGCATTTT
TRBV3-1/TRBV3-2,TRBJ2-7,NA,once,CASSRASANSYEQYF,TGTGCCAGCAGCCGAGCTAGCGCAAACTCCTACGAGCAGTACTTC
TRBV19,TRBJ1-2,NA,NA,CASSPLALHGYTF,TGTGCCAGTAGTCCGCTAGCCTTACATGGCTACACCTTC
TRBV5-4,TRBJ2-1,TRBD2,NA,CASSSTSGLGNEQFF,TGTGCCAGCAGCTCGACATCGGGACTAGGCAATGAGCAGTTCTTC
TRBV4-1,TRBJ2-3,NA,NA,CASSQGPLGRGDTQYF,TGCGCCAGCAGCCAAGGTCCTCTAGGCCGGGGGGATACGCAGTATTTT
TRBV20-1,TRBJ2-7,TRBD2,NA,CSASDRGRDEQYF,TGCAGTGCTAGTGACCGCGGGAGAGACGAGCAGTACTTC
TRBV19,TRBJ1-5,NA,NA,CASSILHLSNQPQHF,TGTGCCAGTAGTATCTTACATCTGAGCAATCAGCCCCAGCATTTT
TRBV27,TRBJ2-7,NA,NA,CASSFSGPGASEQYF,TGTGCCAGCAGTTTCTCCGGGCCAGGGGCCAGCGAGCAGTACTTC
TRBV19,TRBJ2-1,NA,NA,CASSRGRMGTAYNEQFF,TGTGCCAGTAGTAGAGGGAGGATGGGGACCGCCTACAATGAGCAGTTCTTC
TRBV3-1/TRBV3-2,TRBJ2-1,TRBD2,NA,CASSQTSGRGEQFF,TGTGCCAGCAGCCAGACTAGCGGGAGAGGCGAGCAGTTCTTC
TRBV11-3,TRBJ2-5,TRBD2,NA,CASSLFGGGPKDTQYF,TGTGCCAGCAGCTTATTTGGGGGAGGGCCGAAGGATACCCAGTACTTC
TRBV7-6,TRBJ2-1,TRBD2,NA,CASSGTSGRIYNEQFF,TGTGCCAGCAGTGGGACTAGCGGGAGGATTTACAATGAGCAGTTCTTC
TRBV10-1,TRBJ2-7,TRBD2,NA,CASSDPGTSGYLEQYF,TGCGCCAGCAGTGACCCAGGGACTAGCGGCTACCTAGAGCAGTACTTC
TRBV21-1,TRBJ1-1,NA,NA,CASSSGATEAFF,TGTGCCAGCAGCAGCGGGGCCACTGAAGCTTTCTTT
TRBV5-4,TRBJ1-1,TRBD1,NA,CASMRQGPHEAFF,TGTGCCAGCATGCGACAGGGTCCTCATGAGGCTTTCTTT
TRBV19,TRBJ2-5,NA,NA,CASSMDGGTQYF,TGTGCCAGTAGTATGGACGGGGGGACCCAGTACTTC
TRBV6-5,TRBJ1-2,TRBD1,NA,CASSNPGQGSWRTF,TGTGCCAGCAGCAATCCGGGACAGGGTTCTTGGCGCACCTTC
TRBV7-7,TRBJ2-1,TRBD1,NA,CASSVGQFNEQFF,TGTGCCAGCAGCGTGGGACAGTTCAATGAGCAGTTCTTC
TRBV5-1,TRBJ2-3,TRBD2,NA,CASRSGSTDTQYF,TGCGCCAGTCGTAGCGGGAGTACAGATACGCAGTATTTT
TRBV7-9,TRBJ2-1,NA,NA,CASSLILDSYNEQFF,TGTGCCAGCAGCCTTATATTAGACTCCTACAATGAGCAGTTCTTC
TRBV24-1,TRBJ2-2,TRBD1,NA,CAPHGQGTANTGELFF,TGTGCCCCCCACGGGCAAGGGACAGCAAACACCGGGGAGCTGTTTTTT